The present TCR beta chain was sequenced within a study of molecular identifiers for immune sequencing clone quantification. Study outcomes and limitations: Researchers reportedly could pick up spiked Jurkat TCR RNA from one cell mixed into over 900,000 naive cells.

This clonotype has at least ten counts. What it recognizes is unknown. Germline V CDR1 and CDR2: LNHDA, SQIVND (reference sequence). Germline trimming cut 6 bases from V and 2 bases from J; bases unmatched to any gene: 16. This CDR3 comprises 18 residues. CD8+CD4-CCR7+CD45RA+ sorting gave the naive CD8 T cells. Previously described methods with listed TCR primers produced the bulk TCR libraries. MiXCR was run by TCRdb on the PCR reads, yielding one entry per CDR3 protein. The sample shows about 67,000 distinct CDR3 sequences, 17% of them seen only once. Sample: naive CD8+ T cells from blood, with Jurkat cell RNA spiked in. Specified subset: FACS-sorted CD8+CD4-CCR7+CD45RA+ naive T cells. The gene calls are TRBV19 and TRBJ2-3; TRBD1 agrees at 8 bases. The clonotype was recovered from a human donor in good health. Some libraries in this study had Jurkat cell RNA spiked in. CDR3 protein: CASRPGQAFTTYTDTQYF. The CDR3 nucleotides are TGTGCCAGTAGACCGGGACAGGCCTTTACCACTTACACAGATACGCAGTATTTT.